This T cell receptor (beta chain) was profiled in a study of T cell clonotyping in hematopoietic cell transplantation. General study points: Without cell sorting, CD4 versus CD8 contributions remain unresolved. After transplant, recipient diversity fell while pathologically expanded clonotypes grew through day 180.

The CDR3 has 14 residues. V lost 0 bases and J 0 bases, leaving 9 bases between the germline ends. Per germline, CDR1 GTSNPN and CDR2 SVGIG (reference sequence). Concerning this clone itself: The target antigen is unknown.

This table comes from immunoSEQ multiplex PCR, and its TCRdb copy is limited to in-frame clones, with some not included. There are 6,000 or so clones in the sample; 75% to 85% occur only once, and more than 35% lies in the top ten. The sample was peripheral blood mononuclear cells, taken 180 days after allogeneic stem cell transplant. The source is a male patient aged 70 to 80 who had an allogeneic stem cell transplant from an unrelated donor, so T cells may come from the graft donor. Some clones in this sample may be carry-over from other donors' samples. The chain has TRBV30 and TRBJ2-7, with a tentative D call TRBD2 (6 bases). CDR3 protein: CAWSVGGSSYEQYF. The CDR3 DNA follows: TGTGCCTGGAGTGTTGGGGGGAGCTCCTACGAGCAGTACTTC.